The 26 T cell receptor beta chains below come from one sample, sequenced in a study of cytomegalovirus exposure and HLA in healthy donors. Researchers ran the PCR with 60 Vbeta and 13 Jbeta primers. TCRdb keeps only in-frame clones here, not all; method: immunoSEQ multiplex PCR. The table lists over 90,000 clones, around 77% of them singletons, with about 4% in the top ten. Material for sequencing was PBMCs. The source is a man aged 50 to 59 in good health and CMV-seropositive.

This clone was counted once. The CDR3 sequence is CASSHLAGEETQYF. The DNA of the CDR3 is TGTGCCAGCAGCCATCTAGCGGGAGAAGAGACCCAGTACTTC. The chain uses TRBV11-1 and TRBJ2-5; 10 bases line up with TRBD2. The V gene's germline CDR1 is SGHAT and CDR2 FQDESV (reference sequence). The CDR3 spans 14 residues. Trimming removed 5 bases from V and 3 bases from J; junction bases left unmatched: 3.

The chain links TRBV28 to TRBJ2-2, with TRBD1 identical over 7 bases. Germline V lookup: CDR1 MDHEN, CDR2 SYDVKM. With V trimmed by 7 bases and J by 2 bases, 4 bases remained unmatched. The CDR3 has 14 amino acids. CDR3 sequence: CASMDRSNTGELFF. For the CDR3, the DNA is TGTGCCAGCATGGACAGGAGCAACACCGGGGAGCTGTTTTTT.

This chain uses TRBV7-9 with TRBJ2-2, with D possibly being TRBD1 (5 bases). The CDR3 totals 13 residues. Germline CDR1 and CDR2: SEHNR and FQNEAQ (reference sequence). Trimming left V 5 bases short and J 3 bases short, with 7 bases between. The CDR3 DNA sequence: TGTGCCAGCAGCCCGACAGACACCGGGGAGCTGTTTTTT. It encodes CASSPTDTGELFF.

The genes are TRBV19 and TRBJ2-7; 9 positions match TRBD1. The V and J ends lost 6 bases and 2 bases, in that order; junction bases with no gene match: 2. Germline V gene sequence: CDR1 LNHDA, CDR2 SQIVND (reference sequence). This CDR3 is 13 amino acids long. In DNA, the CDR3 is TGTGCCAGTAGAGGGACAGGGACCTACGAGCAGTACTTC. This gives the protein CASRGTGTYEQYF.

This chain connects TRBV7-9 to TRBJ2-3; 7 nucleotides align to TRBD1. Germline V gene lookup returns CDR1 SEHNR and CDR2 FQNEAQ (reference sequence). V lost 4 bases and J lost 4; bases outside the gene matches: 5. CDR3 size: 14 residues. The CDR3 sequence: CASSSGQAADTQYF. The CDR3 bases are TGTGCCAGCAGCTCCGGACAGGCCGCAGATACGCAGTATTTT.

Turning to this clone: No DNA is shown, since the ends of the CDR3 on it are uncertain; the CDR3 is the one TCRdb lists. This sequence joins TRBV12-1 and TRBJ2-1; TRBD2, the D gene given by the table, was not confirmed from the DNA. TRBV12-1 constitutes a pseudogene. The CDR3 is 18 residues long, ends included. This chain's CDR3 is CASSFEVASGSSYNEQFF.

The CDR3 reads CASSVEGTDTQYF. CDR3 nucleotide sequence: TGTGCCAGCAGCGTAGAGGGGACAGATACGCAGTATTTT. This chain uses TRBV9 with TRBJ2-3; a weak D match, TRBD1 (5 bases). Trimming removed 0 bases from V and 3 bases from J, with 5 bases in between. Germline-derived CDR1 and CDR2 are SGDLS and YYNGEE. The CDR3 loop spans 13 amino acids.

CDR3 residues: CASSPAGGQPYSNQPQHF. The CDR3 region has the DNA TGTGCCAGCTCACCGGCAGGTGGACAGCCCTATAGCAATCAGCCCCAGCATTTT. The chain links TRBV18 to TRBJ1-5, with D perhaps matching TRBD1 (6 bases). The length of the CDR3 is 18 residues. Germline V lookup: CDR1 KGHSH, CDR2 LQKENI. The V end was cut by 3 bases, the J end by 0 bases, with 18 bases between.

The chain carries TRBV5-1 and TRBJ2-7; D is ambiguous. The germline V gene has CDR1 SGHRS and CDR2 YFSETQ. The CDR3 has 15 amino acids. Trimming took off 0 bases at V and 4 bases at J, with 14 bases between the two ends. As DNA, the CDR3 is TGCGCCAGCAGCTTGGGTTTCGGGTTGGCTTACGAGCAGTACTTC. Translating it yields CASSLGFGLAYEQYF.

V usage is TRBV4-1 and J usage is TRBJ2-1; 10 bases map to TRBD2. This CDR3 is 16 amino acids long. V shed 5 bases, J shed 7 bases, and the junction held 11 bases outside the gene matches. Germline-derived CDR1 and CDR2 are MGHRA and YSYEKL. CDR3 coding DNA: TGCGCCAGCAGCTCCAGCGGGAGGGCCCTCGGAAATGAGCAGTTCTTC. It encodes CASSSSGRALGNEQFF.

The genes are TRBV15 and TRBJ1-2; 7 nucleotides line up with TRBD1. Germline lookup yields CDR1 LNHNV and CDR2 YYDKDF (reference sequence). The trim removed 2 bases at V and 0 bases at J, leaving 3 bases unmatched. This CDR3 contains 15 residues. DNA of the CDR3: TGTGCCACCAGCAGACGGGACAGCGCTAACTATGGCTACACCTTC. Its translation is CATSRRDSANYGYTF. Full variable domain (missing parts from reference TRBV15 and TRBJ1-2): DAMVIQNPRYQVTQFGKPVTLSCSQTLNHNVMYWYQQKSSQAPKLLFHYYDKDFNNEADTPDNFQSRRPNTSFCFLDIRSPGLGDTAMYLCATSRRDSANYGYTFGSGTRLTVV.

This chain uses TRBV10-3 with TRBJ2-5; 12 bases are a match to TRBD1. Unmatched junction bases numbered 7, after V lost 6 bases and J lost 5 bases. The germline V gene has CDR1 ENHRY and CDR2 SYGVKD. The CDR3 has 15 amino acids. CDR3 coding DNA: TGTGCCATCAGCACGGGACAGGGGGCCCTCGAGACCCAGTACTTC. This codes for CAISTGQGALETQYF.

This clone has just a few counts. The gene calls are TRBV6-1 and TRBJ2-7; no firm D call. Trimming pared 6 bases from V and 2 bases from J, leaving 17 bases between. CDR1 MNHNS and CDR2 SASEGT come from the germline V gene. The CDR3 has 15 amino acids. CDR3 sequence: CASSPAAATPYEQYF. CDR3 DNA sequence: TGTGCCAGCAGCCCCGCCGCAGCGACCCCCTACGAGCAGTACTTC.

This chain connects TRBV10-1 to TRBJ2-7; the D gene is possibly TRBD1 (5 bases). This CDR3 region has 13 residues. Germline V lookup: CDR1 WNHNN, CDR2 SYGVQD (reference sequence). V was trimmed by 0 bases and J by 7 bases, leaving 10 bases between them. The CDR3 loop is CASSESSGAEQYF. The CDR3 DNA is TGCGCCAGCAGTGAGTCGAGTGGGGCAGAGCAGTACTTC.

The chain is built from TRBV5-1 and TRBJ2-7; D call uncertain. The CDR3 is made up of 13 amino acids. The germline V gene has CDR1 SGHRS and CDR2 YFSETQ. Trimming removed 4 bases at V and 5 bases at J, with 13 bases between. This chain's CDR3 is CASSPHGGDEQYF. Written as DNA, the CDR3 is TGCGCCAGCAGCCCCCATGGCGGCGACGAGCAGTACTTC.

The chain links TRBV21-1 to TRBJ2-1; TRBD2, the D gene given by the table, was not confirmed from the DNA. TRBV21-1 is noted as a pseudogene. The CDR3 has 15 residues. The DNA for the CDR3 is TGTGCCAGCAGCACCAGACTTAGCTCCTACAATGAGCAGTTCTTC. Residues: CASSTRLSSYNEQFF.

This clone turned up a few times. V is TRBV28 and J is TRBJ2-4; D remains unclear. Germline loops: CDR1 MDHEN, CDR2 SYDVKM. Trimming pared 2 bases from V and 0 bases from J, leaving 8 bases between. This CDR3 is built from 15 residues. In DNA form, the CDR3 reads TGTGCCAGCAGTTTAGCGGCGGTAGCCAAAAACATTCAGTACTTC. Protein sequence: CASSLAAVAKNIQYF.

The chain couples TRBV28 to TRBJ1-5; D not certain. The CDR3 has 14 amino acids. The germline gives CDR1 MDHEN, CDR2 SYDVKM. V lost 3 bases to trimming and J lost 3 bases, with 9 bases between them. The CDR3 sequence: CASSFSAHNQPQHF. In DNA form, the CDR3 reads TGTGCCAGCAGTTTTAGCGCCCACAATCAGCCCCAGCATTTT.

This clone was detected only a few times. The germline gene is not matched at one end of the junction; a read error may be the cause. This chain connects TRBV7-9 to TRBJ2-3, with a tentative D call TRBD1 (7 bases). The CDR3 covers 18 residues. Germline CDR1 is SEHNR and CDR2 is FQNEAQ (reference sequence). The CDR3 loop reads CSSSLGRLQGTSTDTQYF. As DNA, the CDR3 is TGTTCCAGCAGCTTAGGGCGGCTACAGGGGACTAGCACAGATACGCAGTATTTT. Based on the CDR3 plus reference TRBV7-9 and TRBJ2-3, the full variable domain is DTGVSQNPRHKITKRGQNVTFRCDPISEHNRLYWYRQTLGQGPEFLTYFQNEAQLEKSRLLSDRFSAERPKGSFSTLEIQRTEQGDSAMYLCSSSLGRLQGTSTDTQYFGPGTRLTVL.

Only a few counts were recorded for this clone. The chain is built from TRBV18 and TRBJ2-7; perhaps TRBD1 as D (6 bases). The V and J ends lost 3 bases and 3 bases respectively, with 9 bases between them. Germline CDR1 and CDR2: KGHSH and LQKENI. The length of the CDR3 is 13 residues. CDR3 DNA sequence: TGTGCCAGCTCACCGGGACAACTCTACGAGCAGTACTTC. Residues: CASSPGQLYEQYF. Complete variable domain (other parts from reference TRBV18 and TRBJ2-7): NAGVMQNPRHLVRRRGQEARLRCSPMKGHSHVYWYRQLPEEGLKFMVYLQKENIIDESGMPKERFSAEFPKEGPSILRIQQVVRGDSAAYFCASSPGQLYEQYFGPGTRLTVT.

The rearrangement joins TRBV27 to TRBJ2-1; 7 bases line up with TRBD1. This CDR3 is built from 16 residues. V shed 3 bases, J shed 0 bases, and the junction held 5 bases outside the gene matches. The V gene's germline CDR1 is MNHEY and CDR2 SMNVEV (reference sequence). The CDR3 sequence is CASSFSTGDSYNEQFF. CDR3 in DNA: TGTGCCAGCAGTTTCTCAACAGGGGACTCCTACAATGAGCAGTTCTTC.

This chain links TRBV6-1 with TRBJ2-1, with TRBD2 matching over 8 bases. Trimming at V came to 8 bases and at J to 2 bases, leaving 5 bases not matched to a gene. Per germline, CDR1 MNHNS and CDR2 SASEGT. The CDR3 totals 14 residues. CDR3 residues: CASPSSGPYNEQFF. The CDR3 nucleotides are TGTGCCAGCCCCTCTAGCGGGCCCTACAATGAGCAGTTCTTC.

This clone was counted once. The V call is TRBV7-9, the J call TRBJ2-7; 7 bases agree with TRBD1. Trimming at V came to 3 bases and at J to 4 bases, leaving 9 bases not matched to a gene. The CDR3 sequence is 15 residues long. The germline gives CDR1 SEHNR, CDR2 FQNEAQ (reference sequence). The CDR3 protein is CASSFGQGQSYEQYF. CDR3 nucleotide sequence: TGTGCCAGCAGCTTTGGCCAGGGACAGTCGTACGAGCAGTACTTC.

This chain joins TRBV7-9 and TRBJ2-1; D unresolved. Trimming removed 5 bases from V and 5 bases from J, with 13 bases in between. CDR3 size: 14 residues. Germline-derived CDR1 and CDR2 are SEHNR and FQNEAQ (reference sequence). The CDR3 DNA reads TGTGCCAGCAGCCCAGTGTCTTCCGACAATGAGCAGTTCTTC. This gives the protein CASSPVSSDNEQFF.

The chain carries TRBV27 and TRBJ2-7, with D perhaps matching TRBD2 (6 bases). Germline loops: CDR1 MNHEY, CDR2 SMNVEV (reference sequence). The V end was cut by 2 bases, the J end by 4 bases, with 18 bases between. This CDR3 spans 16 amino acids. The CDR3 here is CASSLAGTASFYEQYF. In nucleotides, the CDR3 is TGTGCCAGCAGTTTAGCCGGGACTGCCTCCTTTTACGAGCAGTACTTC.

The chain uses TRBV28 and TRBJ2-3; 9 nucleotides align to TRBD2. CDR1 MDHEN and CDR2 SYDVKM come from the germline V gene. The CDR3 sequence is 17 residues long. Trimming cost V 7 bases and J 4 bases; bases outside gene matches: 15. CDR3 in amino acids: CASTLSGGSGSADTQYF. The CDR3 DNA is TGTGCCAGCACACTCTCTGGGGGTAGCGGGAGTGCAGATACGCAGTATTTT.